The rows below give T cell receptor beta chains drawn from one sample of a study of cytomegalovirus exposure and HLA in healthy donors. Repertoires were generated with immunoSEQ multiplex PCR, while TCRdb's copy carries only in-frame clones and drops some. The sample contains about 180,000 clones, about 69% of which appear only once. Source material: PBMCs. Every receptor here comes from a male donor in good health and CMV-seronegative. Each CDR3 is given with its conserved first and last residue. D genes are given only for firm matches. The size entry is marked missing in some rows and otherwise reads once, few, many or a size class.

abundance: .; j_gene: TRBJ1-4; d_gene: TRBD1; v_gene: TRBV2; CDR3aa: CASSVGGSNEKLFF; CDR3nt: TGTGCCAGCAGTGTAGGGGGCTCTAATGAAAAACTGTTTTTT
abundance: .; j_gene: TRBJ2-3; d_gene: .; v_gene: TRBV7-9; CDR3aa: CSSSIGPQGVTDTQYF; CDR3nt: TGTTCCAGCAGCATAGGACCACAGGGTGTTACAGATACGCAGTATTTT
abundance: .; j_gene: TRBJ2-3; d_gene: TRBD1; v_gene: TRBV6-5; CDR3aa: CASSPDRAGADTQYF; CDR3nt: TGTGCCAGCAGTCCGGACAGGGCAGGCGCAGATACGCAGTATTTT
abundance: once; j_gene: TRBJ2-1; d_gene: .; v_gene: TRBV18; CDR3aa: CASSPSQSGYNEQFF; CDR3nt: TGTGCCAGCTCACCAAGTCAGAGCGGATACAATGAGCAGTTCTTC
abundance: .; j_gene: TRBJ1-5; d_gene: .; v_gene: TRBV6-5; CDR3aa: CASSLGGGDQPQHF; CDR3nt: TGTGCCAGCAGCCTCGGGGGGGGCGATCAGCCCCAGCATTTT
abundance: .; j_gene: TRBJ2-5; d_gene: .; v_gene: TRBV6-6; CDR3aa: CASSRDTHQETQYF; CDR3nt: TGTGCCAGCAGTAGGGACACCCACCAAGAGACCCAGTACTTC
abundance: .; j_gene: TRBJ2-7; d_gene: .; v_gene: TRBV7-2; CDR3aa: CASSLVCSGF; CDR3nt: TGTGCCAGCAGCTTAGTTTGCTCGGGGTTC
abundance: .; j_gene: TRBJ1-4; d_gene: TRBD1; v_gene: TRBV15; CDR3aa: CATSDLGTGGNEKLFF; CDR3nt: TGTGCCACCAGCGATCTGGGGACAGGGGGTAATGAAAAACTGTTTTTT
abundance: .; j_gene: TRBJ1-2; d_gene: TRBD1; v_gene: TRBV19; CDR3aa: CATGQGFDGYTF; CDR3nt: TGTGCCACGGGACAGGGCTTTGATGGCTACACCTTC
abundance: .; j_gene: TRBJ2-7; d_gene: .; v_gene: TRBV6-5; CDR3aa: CASSTGLEDEQYF; CDR3nt: TGTGCCAGCAGTACAGGGTTGGAGGACGAGCAGTACTTC
abundance: .; j_gene: TRBJ2-3; d_gene: TRBD1; v_gene: TRBV25-1; CDR3aa: CASSLRQGVMDTQYF; CDR3nt: TGTGCCAGCAGTTTACGACAGGGAGTGATGGATACGCAGTATTTT
abundance: .; j_gene: TRBJ1-1; d_gene: .; v_gene: TRBV9; CDR3aa: CASSWTANTEAFF; CDR3nt: TGTGCCAGCAGCTGGACAGCGAACACTGAAGCTTTCTTT
abundance: .; j_gene: TRBJ1-6; d_gene: .; v_gene: TRBV10-3; CDR3aa: CAISAYAQGYNLPLHF; CDR3nt: TGTGCCATCAGTGCATACGCACAGGGTTACAATTTACCCCTCCACTTT
abundance: .; j_gene: TRBJ2-7; d_gene: TRBD2; v_gene: TRBV28; CDR3aa: CASMIAGAYEQYF; CDR3nt: TGTGCCAGCATGATAGCGGGAGCCTACGAGCAGTACTTC
abundance: once; j_gene: TRBJ2-7; d_gene: .; v_gene: TRBV5-3; CDR3aa: CARSQPSGSYEQYF; CDR3nt: TGTGCCAGAAGCCAACCCAGCGGTTCCTACGAGCAGTACTTC
abundance: .; j_gene: TRBJ1-5; d_gene: .; v_gene: TRBV7-9; CDR3aa: CASSQNSNQPQHF; CDR3nt: TGTGCCAGCAGCCAGAACAGCAATCAGCCCCAGCATTTT
abundance: few; j_gene: TRBJ1-5; d_gene: .; v_gene: TRBV6-5; CDR3aa: CATSDRGQPQHF; CDR3nt: TGTGCCACCTCAGATCGGGGACAGCCCCAGCATTTT
abundance: .; j_gene: TRBJ2-1; d_gene: TRBD2; v_gene: TRBV10-1; CDR3aa: CASSRGTSVHEQFF; CDR3nt: TGCGCCAGCAGCCGCGGGACTAGCGTCCATGAGCAGTTCTTC
abundance: .; j_gene: TRBJ2-1; d_gene: TRBD2; v_gene: TRBV7-6; CDR3aa: CASSVGLAGLNEQFF; CDR3nt: TGTGCCAGCAGCGTAGGACTAGCGGGACTAAATGAGCAGTTCTTC
abundance: .; j_gene: TRBJ2-2; d_gene: TRBD2; v_gene: TRBV6-5; CDR3aa: CASSYLGLGAGELFF; CDR3nt: TGTGCCAGCAGTTACCTGGGACTAGGTGCCGGGGAGCTGTTTTTT
abundance: .; j_gene: TRBJ2-1; d_gene: .; v_gene: TRBV11-2; CDR3aa: CASTLGADNEQFF; CDR3nt: TGTGCCAGCACCCTAGGGGCGGACAATGAGCAGTTCTTC
abundance: .; j_gene: TRBJ1-5; d_gene: .; v_gene: TRBV10-1; CDR3aa: CASSEGSAQPQHF; CDR3nt: TGCGCCAGCAGTGAAGGGAGCGCTCAGCCCCAGCATTTT
abundance: once; j_gene: TRBJ2-1; d_gene: TRBD2; v_gene: TRBV19; CDR3aa: CASSRTSGRANEQFF; CDR3nt: TGTGCCAGTAGTAGGACTAGCGGGAGGGCCAATGAGCAGTTCTTC
abundance: .; j_gene: TRBJ1-2; d_gene: TRBD1; v_gene: TRBV19; CDR3aa: CASSGGQGVYGYTF; CDR3nt: TGTGCCAGTAGTGGGGGACAGGGTGTGTATGGCTACACCTTC
abundance: .; j_gene: TRBJ1-2; d_gene: TRBD1; v_gene: TRBV6-5; CDR3aa: CASRTGTDYGYTF; CDR3nt: TGTGCCAGCAGGACCGGGACAGACTATGGCTACACCTTC
abundance: .; j_gene: TRBJ1-5; d_gene: .; v_gene: TRBV2; CDR3aa: CASSDGQGVQPQHF; CDR3nt: TGTGCCAGCAGTGACGGGCAGGGTGTGCAGCCCCAGCATTTT
abundance: .; j_gene: TRBJ1-5; d_gene: .; v_gene: TRBV10-2; CDR3aa: CASNPSRQGLNQPQHF; CDR3nt: TGCGCCAGCAACCCCTCTCGGCAGGGCCTCAATCAGCCCCAGCATTTT
abundance: once; j_gene: TRBJ1-6; d_gene: .; v_gene: TRBV28; CDR3aa: CASSPTGQTWNSPLHF; CDR3nt: TGTGCCAGCAGCCCTACTGGGCAAACGTGGAATTCACCCCTCCACTTT
abundance: .; j_gene: TRBJ2-3; d_gene: .; v_gene: TRBV19; CDR3aa: CASTRGISTDTQYF; CDR3nt: TGTGCCAGTACCCGGGGAATTAGCACAGATACGCAGTATTTT
abundance: .; j_gene: TRBJ2-1; d_gene: TRBD2; v_gene: TRBV27; CDR3aa: CASSPPAGVAYEQFF; CDR3nt: TGTGCCAGCAGCCCCCCAGCGGGAGTCGCATATGAGCAGTTCTTC
abundance: .; j_gene: TRBJ1-2; d_gene: .; v_gene: TRBV19; CDR3aa: CASRHQVTSYGYTF; CDR3nt: TGTGCCAGTAGACACCAGGTAACCTCCTATGGCTACACCTTC
abundance: once; j_gene: TRBJ1-2; d_gene: TRBD1; v_gene: TRBV7-3; CDR3aa: CASSLSPGTGGVYGYTF; CDR3nt: TGTGCCAGCAGCTTAAGCCCCGGGACAGGGGGCGTTTATGGCTACACCTTC
abundance: .; j_gene: TRBJ2-1; d_gene: TRBD2; v_gene: TRBV9; CDR3aa: CASSGGGSGRNEQFF; CDR3nt: TGTGCCAGCAGCGGAGGGGGTAGCGGGAGGAATGAGCAGTTCTTC
abundance: .; j_gene: TRBJ1-5; d_gene: .; v_gene: TRBV28; CDR3aa: CASSFYRQGNQPQHF; CDR3nt: TGTGCCAGCAGTTTTTACCGTCAGGGGAATCAGCCCCAGCATTTT
abundance: .; j_gene: TRBJ1-6; d_gene: TRBD1; v_gene: TRBV6-5; CDR3aa: CASSYSDRFSPLHF; CDR3nt: TGTGCCAGCAGTTACTCGGACAGGTTTTCACCCCTCCACTTT
abundance: .; j_gene: TRBJ1-5; d_gene: TRBD1; v_gene: TRBV4-1; CDR3aa: CASSLSQGGNQPQHF; CDR3nt: TGCGCCAGCAGCCTGTCACAGGGGGGGAATCAGCCCCAGCATTTT
abundance: .; j_gene: TRBJ1-1; d_gene: .; v_gene: TRBV30; CDR3aa: CAWSVGVGVRPEAFF; CDR3nt: TGTGCCTGGAGTGTCGGGGTCGGAGTGAGGCCTGAAGCTTTCTTT
abundance: .; j_gene: TRBJ1-1; d_gene: .; v_gene: TRBV30; CDR3aa: CAFTARYTEAFF; CDR3nt: TGTGCCTTTACAGCACGGTACACTGAAGCTTTCTTT
abundance: .; j_gene: TRBJ1-1; d_gene: TRBD1; v_gene: TRBV7-9; CDR3aa: CASSLGTGVPEAFF; CDR3nt: TGTGCCAGCAGCCTGGGGACAGGGGTTCCTGAAGCTTTCTTT
abundance: .; j_gene: TRBJ2-1; d_gene: TRBD2; v_gene: TRBV5-1; CDR3aa: CASSLQGTSTTEQFF; CDR3nt: TGCGCCAGCAGCTTGCAGGGGACTAGCACGACTGAGCAGTTCTTC
abundance: .; j_gene: TRBJ2-2; d_gene: .; v_gene: TRBV5-8; CDR3aa: CASSLGSTGELFF; CDR3nt: TGTGCCAGCAGCTTGGGGAGCACCGGGGAGCTGTTTTTT
abundance: .; j_gene: TRBJ2-7; d_gene: .; v_gene: TRBV6-1; CDR3aa: CATRGNYYEQYF; CDR3nt: TGTGCCACCCGGGGGAATTACTACGAGCAGTACTTC
abundance: .; j_gene: TRBJ2-1; d_gene: TRBD2; v_gene: TRBV6-6; CDR3aa: CASSYAGGLNNEQFF; CDR3nt: TGTGCCAGCAGTTACGCGGGGGGGCTAAATAATGAGCAGTTCTTC
abundance: .; j_gene: TRBJ2-3; d_gene: .; v_gene: TRBV7-3; CDR3aa: CASSQRRDTQYF; CDR3nt: TGTGCCAGCAGCCAGCGAAGGGATACGCAGTATTTT
abundance: .; j_gene: TRBJ1-2; d_gene: TRBD1; v_gene: TRBV11-3; CDR3aa: CASSPGTGNGYTF; CDR3nt: TGTGCCAGCAGCCCCGGGACAGGGAATGGCTACACCTTC
abundance: .; j_gene: TRBJ2-1; d_gene: .; v_gene: TRBV6-5; CDR3aa: CASSYVGEQFF; CDR3nt: TGTGCCAGCAGTTACGTCGGTGAGCAGTTCTTC
abundance: few; j_gene: TRBJ1-5; d_gene: TRBD1; v_gene: TRBV6-1; CDR3aa: CASGTGQVMGQPQHF; CDR3nt: TGTGCCAGCGGGACCGGACAGGTAATGGGTCAGCCCCAGCATTTT
abundance: .; j_gene: TRBJ2-7; d_gene: .; v_gene: TRBV10-3; CDR3aa: CAISEPSPYEQYF; CDR3nt: TGTGCCATCAGTGAGCCATCCCCCTACGAGCAGTACTTC
abundance: .; j_gene: TRBJ1-2; d_gene: TRBD1; v_gene: TRBV5-1; CDR3aa: CASSSDRFYGYTF; CDR3nt: TGCGCCAGCAGCTCGGACAGGTTCTATGGCTACACCTTC
abundance: .; j_gene: TRBJ2-1; d_gene: .; v_gene: TRBV28; CDR3aa: CASSLAQEQFF; CDR3nt: TGTGCCAGCAGTCTAGCGCAGGAGCAGTTCTTC
abundance: few; j_gene: TRBJ2-3; d_gene: .; v_gene: TRBV9; CDR3aa: CASSVDSRGTDTQYF; CDR3nt: TGTGCCAGCAGCGTAGACTCGAGGGGCACAGATACGCAGTATTTT
abundance: many; j_gene: TRBJ2-3; d_gene: TRBD1; v_gene: TRBV4-1; CDR3aa: CASSQQDRGTDTQYF; CDR3nt: TGCGCCAGCAGCCAACAAGACAGGGGAACAGATACGCAGTATTTT
abundance: .; j_gene: TRBJ1-5; d_gene: TRBD1; v_gene: TRBV6-5; CDR3aa: CASNLRQGFNQPQHF; CDR3nt: TGTGCCAGCAACCTAAGACAGGGGTTTAATCAGCCCCAGCATTTT
abundance: few; j_gene: TRBJ2-7; d_gene: .; v_gene: TRBV6-1; CDR3aa: CASRSGTTSYF; CDR3nt: TGTGCCAGCAGATCCGGGACAACCTCTTACTTC
abundance: .; j_gene: TRBJ2-1; d_gene: TRBD1; v_gene: TRBV7-9; CDR3aa: CASSTQQGYNEQFF; CDR3nt: TGTGCCAGCAGTACTCAACAGGGGTACAATGAGCAGTTCTTC
abundance: once; j_gene: TRBJ1-2; d_gene: TRBD1; v_gene: TRBV6-6; CDR3aa: CASRPTGFGTNYGYTF; CDR3nt: TGTGCCAGCAGGCCGACAGGGTTCGGTACTAACTATGGCTACACCTTC
abundance: once; j_gene: TRBJ2-1; d_gene: .; v_gene: TRBV6-5; CDR3aa: CASSYSARETYNEQFF; CDR3nt: TGTGCCAGCAGTTACTCAGCGCGGGAAACGTACAATGAGCAGTTCTTC
abundance: few; j_gene: TRBJ1-2; d_gene: TRBD1; v_gene: TRBV6-5; CDR3aa: CASSRDRGRDYGYTF; CDR3nt: TGTGCCAGCAGTAGGGACAGGGGGCGGGACTATGGCTACACCTTC
abundance: .; j_gene: TRBJ2-1; d_gene: TRBD2; v_gene: TRBV19; CDR3aa: CASSEIAGGYNEQFF; CDR3nt: TGTGCCAGTAGTGAAATAGCGGGAGGGTACAATGAGCAGTTCTTC